This T cell receptor beta chain was documented in a study of blood T cell repertoires in COVID-19. The wider study: Both acute and convalescent COVID-19 samples were obtained from the United States, Italy and Spain. In each case, the material was cDNA or gDNA derived from T cells, B-cell-depleted T cells, or PBMCs.

Authors' data handling: Estimation of nucleated cell counts was performed using reference gene primer amplification. Assay used: immunoSEQ multiplex PCR; TCRdb lists only in-frame clones, some missing. The V and J calls and the clone size are those of that table, but D and trimming were determined from the DNA. In the table there are 300,000 or so clones, around 88% of which are singletons. Sequencing was performed on peripheral blood. The sequence derives from a woman aged 50 to 60 with acute or convalescent COVID-19.

CDR3 in amino acids: CASSRDRGFAELFF. The DNA of the CDR3 is TGTGCCAGCAGCCGGGACAGGGGGTTCGCGGAGCTGTTTTTT. The rearrangement joins TRBV6-1 to TRBJ2-2; 11 bases map to TRBD1. The CDR3 has 14 residues. The V gene end was trimmed by 6 bases and the J gene end by 10 bases; junction bases not matched to a gene: 7. Germline assignment: CDR1 MNHNS and CDR2 SASEGT.